Listed below are T cell receptor beta chains from one sample, sequenced in a study of cytomegalovirus exposure and HLA in healthy donors. The table came from immunoSEQ multiplex PCR; TCRdb's copy has only in-frame clones and leaves some out. Of about 140,000 clones listed, approximately 10% are singletons. The sequencing sample was made of PBMCs. The receptors come from a woman aged 40 to 50 in good health and CMV-seropositive. CDR3s include the opening cysteine and the closing phenylalanine or tryptophan. The D gene is left open where the match is weak. A row's size may be missing; if present it is once, few, many or a size class.

v_gene: TRBV28
len: 13
d_gene: NA
j_gene: TRBJ1-1
abundance: NA
CDR3aa: CGSRRGLNTEAFF
CDR3nt: TGTGGGTCCCGCAGAGGGTTGAACACTGAAGCTTTCTTT

v_gene: TRBV18
len: 15
d_gene: TRBD1
j_gene: TRBJ1-5
abundance: NA
CDR3aa: CASSPTTGVNQPQHF
CDR3nt: TGTGCCAGCTCACCAACGACAGGGGTCAATCAGCCCCAGCATTTT

v_gene: TRBV14
len: 15
d_gene: TRBD1
j_gene: TRBJ2-7
abundance: NA
CDR3aa: CASSQLGTGANEQYF
CDR3nt: TGTGCCAGCAGCCAGCTCGGGACAGGGGCCAACGAGCAGTACTTC

v_gene: TRBV5-4
len: 15
d_gene: NA
j_gene: TRBJ2-7
abundance: few
CDR3aa: CASSLAGGNSYEQYF
CDR3nt: TGTGCCAGCAGCTTAGCAGGGGGGAACTCCTACGAGCAGTACTTC

v_gene: TRBV29-1
len: 11
d_gene: NA
j_gene: TRBJ2-1
abundance: few
CDR3aa: CSVVPDNEQFF
CDR3nt: TGCAGCGTTGTTCCCGACAATGAGCAGTTCTTC

v_gene: TRBV5-6
len: 14
d_gene: NA
j_gene: TRBJ1-1
abundance: few
CDR3aa: CASSWTLMNTEAFF
CDR3nt: TGTGCCAGCAGCTGGACACTGATGAACACTGAAGCTTTCTTT

v_gene: TRBV5-1
len: 16
d_gene: NA
j_gene: TRBJ2-3
abundance: few
CDR3aa: CASSLGPGISTDTQYF
CDR3nt: TGCGCCAGCAGCTTGGGACCAGGCATTAGCACAGATACGCAGTATTTT

v_gene: TRBV5-4
len: 14
d_gene: NA
j_gene: TRBJ1-3
abundance: NA
CDR3aa: CASSLGVSGNTIYF
CDR3nt: TGTGCCAGCAGCTTAGGAGTATCTGGAAACACCATATATTTT

v_gene: TRBV5-1
len: 14
d_gene: NA
j_gene: TRBJ2-7
abundance: few
CDR3aa: CASSPDGGAYEQYF
CDR3nt: TGCGCCAGCAGCCCAGACGGCGGGGCCTACGAGCAGTACTTC

v_gene: TRBV2
len: 12
d_gene: TRBD1
j_gene: TRBJ2-5
abundance: NA
CDR3aa: CASRGQQETQYF
CDR3nt: TGTGCCAGCAGGGGACAGCAAGAGACCCAGTACTTC

v_gene: TRBV5-1
len: 14
d_gene: TRBD1
j_gene: TRBJ1-2
abundance: NA
CDR3aa: CASSWGQGRDGYTF
CDR3nt: TGCGCCAGCAGCTGGGGACAGGGTAGGGATGGCTACACCTTC

v_gene: TRBV5-6
len: 15
d_gene: TRBD1
j_gene: TRBJ2-5
abundance: NA
CDR3aa: CASTRDRGHQETQYF
CDR3nt: TGTGCCAGCACCCGGGACAGGGGCCACCAAGAGACCCAGTACTTC

v_gene: TRBV27
len: 15
d_gene: TRBD1
j_gene: TRBJ2-3
abundance: NA
CDR3aa: CASSLSAGGGGAQYF
CDR3nt: TGTGCCAGCAGTTTATCGGCAGGGGGCGGTGGGGCGCAGTATTTT

v_gene: TRBV7-9
len: 14
d_gene: NA
j_gene: TRBJ1-2
abundance: NA
CDR3aa: CASSLGTGRLGYTF
CDR3nt: TGTGCCAGCAGCTTAGGGACCGGGAGACTTGGCTACACCTTC

v_gene: TRBV10-1
len: 14
d_gene: TRBD1
j_gene: TRBJ2-3
abundance: NA
CDR3aa: CASSGTGGTDTQYF
CDR3nt: TGCGCCAGCAGTGGGACAGGGGGCACAGATACGCAGTATTTT

v_gene: TRBV6-5
len: 15
d_gene: NA
j_gene: TRBJ2-3
abundance: few
CDR3aa: CATSSGYSSTDTQYF
CDR3nt: TGTGCCACCTCATCAGGGTACTCTAGCACAGATACGCAGTATTTT

v_gene: TRBV7-9
len: 15
d_gene: NA
j_gene: TRBJ2-5
abundance: few
CDR3aa: CASSFWAGQQETQYF
CDR3nt: TGTGCCAGCAGCTTTTGGGCGGGACAGCAAGAGACCCAGTACTTC

v_gene: TRBV7-2
len: 14
d_gene: TRBD1
j_gene: TRBJ1-1
abundance: NA
CDR3aa: CASSRQGPNTEAFF
CDR3nt: TGTGCCAGCAGCCGACAGGGACCTAACACTGAAGCTTTCTTT

v_gene: TRBV11-3
len: 14
d_gene: TRBD2
j_gene: TRBJ2-7
abundance: few
CDR3aa: CASSPRLAEYEQYF
CDR3nt: TGTGCCAGCAGCCCTAGACTAGCGGAATACGAGCAGTACTTC

v_gene: TRBV5-6
len: 16
d_gene: TRBD1
j_gene: TRBJ2-7
abundance: few
CDR3aa: CASSQIRDRGAREQYF
CDR3nt: TGTGCCAGCAGCCAGATACGGGACAGGGGCGCTCGGGAGCAGTACTTC

v_gene: TRBV7-8
len: 20
d_gene: TRBD1
j_gene: TRBJ1-5
abundance: once
CDR3aa: CASSPRRVGQGLAGNQPQHF
CDR3nt: TGTGCCAGCAGCCCCCGAAGAGTGGGACAGGGATTAGCGGGCAATCAGCCCCAGCATTTT

v_gene: TRBV4-2
len: 14
d_gene: NA
j_gene: TRBJ2-2
abundance: NA
CDR3aa: CASSQENSTGELFF
CDR3nt: TGTGCCAGCAGCCAAGAAAATAGCACCGGGGAGCTGTTTTTT

v_gene: TRBV18
len: 13
d_gene: NA
j_gene: TRBJ1-6
abundance: NA
CDR3aa: CASSPVASSPLHF
CDR3nt: TGTGCCAGCTCACCAGTTGCGTCTTCACCCCTCCACTTT

v_gene: TRBV5-1
len: 16
d_gene: NA
j_gene: TRBJ2-2
abundance: few
CDR3aa: CASRDSLSRNTGELFF
CDR3nt: TGCGCCAGCCGTGACAGCCTGAGCAGGAACACCGGGGAGCTGTTTTTT

v_gene: TRBV19
len: 15
d_gene: NA
j_gene: TRBJ1-1
abundance: NA
CDR3aa: CASSILGAGNTEAFF
CDR3nt: TGTGCCAGTAGTATCTTGGGCGCGGGGAACACTGAAGCTTTCTTT

v_gene: TRBV19
len: 13
d_gene: TRBD1
j_gene: TRBJ1-2
abundance: NA
CDR3aa: CASNVNRGYGYTF
CDR3nt: TGTGCCAGTAATGTCAACAGGGGATATGGCTACACCTTC

v_gene: TRBV6-6
len: 16
d_gene: NA
j_gene: TRBJ1-1
abundance: few
CDR3aa: CASLRGSGTMNTEAFF
CDR3nt: TGTGCCAGCCTTAGAGGGAGCGGGACCATGAACACTGAAGCTTTCTTT

v_gene: TRBV7-9
len: 13
d_gene: TRBD1
j_gene: TRBJ2-4
abundance: NA
CDR3aa: CASSRAHGTVQYF
CDR3nt: TGTGCCAGCAGCCGTGCCCATGGGACAGTTCAGTACTTC

v_gene: TRBV6-1
len: 12
d_gene: NA
j_gene: TRBJ1-2
abundance: NA
CDR3aa: CATFPGGYGYTF
CDR3nt: TGTGCCACCTTCCCCGGAGGCTATGGCTACACCTTC